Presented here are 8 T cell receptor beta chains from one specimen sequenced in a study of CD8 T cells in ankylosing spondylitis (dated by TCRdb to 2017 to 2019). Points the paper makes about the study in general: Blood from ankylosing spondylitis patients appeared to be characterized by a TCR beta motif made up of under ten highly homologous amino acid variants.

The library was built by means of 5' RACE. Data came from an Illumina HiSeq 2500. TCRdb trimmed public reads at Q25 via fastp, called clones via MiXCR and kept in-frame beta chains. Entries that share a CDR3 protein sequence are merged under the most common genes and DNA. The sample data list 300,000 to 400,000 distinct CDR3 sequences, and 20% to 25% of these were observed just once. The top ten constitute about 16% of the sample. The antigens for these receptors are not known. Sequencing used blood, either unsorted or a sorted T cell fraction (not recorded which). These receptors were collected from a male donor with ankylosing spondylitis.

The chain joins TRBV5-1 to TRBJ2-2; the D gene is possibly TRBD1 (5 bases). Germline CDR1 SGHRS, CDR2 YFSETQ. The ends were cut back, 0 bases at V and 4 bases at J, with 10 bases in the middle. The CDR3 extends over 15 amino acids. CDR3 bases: TGCGCCAGCAGCTTGGAACAGGTCGCCACCGGGGAGCTGTTTTTT. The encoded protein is CASSLEQVATGELFF.

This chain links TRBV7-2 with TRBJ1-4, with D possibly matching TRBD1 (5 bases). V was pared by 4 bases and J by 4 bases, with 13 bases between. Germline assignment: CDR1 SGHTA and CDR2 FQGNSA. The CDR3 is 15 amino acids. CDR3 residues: CASSSTLGHNEKLFF. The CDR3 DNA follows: TGTGCCAGCAGCTCCACCCTCGGACATAATGAAAAACTGTTTTTT.

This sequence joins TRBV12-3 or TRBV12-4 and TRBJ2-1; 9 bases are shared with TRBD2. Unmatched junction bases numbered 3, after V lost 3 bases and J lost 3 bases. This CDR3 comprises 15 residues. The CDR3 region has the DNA TGTGCCAGCAGTTTGACAGCGGGGGGCTACAATGAGCAGTTCTTC. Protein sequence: CASSLTAGGYNEQFF.

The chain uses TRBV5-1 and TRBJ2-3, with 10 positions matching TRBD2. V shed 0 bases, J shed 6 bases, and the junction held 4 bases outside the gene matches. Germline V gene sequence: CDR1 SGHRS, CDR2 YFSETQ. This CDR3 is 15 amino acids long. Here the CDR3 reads CASSLVLAGSDTQYF. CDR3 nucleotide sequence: TGCGCCAGCAGCTTGGTACTAGCGGGATCGGATACGCAGTATTTT.

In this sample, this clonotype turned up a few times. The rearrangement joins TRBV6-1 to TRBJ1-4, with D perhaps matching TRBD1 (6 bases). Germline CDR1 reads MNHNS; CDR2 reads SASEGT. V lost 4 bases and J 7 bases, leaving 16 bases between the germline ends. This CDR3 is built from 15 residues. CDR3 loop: CASSVGAPRGEKLFF. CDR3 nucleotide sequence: TGTGCCAGCAGTGTGGGGGCTCCTCGGGGTGAAAAACTGTTTTTT.

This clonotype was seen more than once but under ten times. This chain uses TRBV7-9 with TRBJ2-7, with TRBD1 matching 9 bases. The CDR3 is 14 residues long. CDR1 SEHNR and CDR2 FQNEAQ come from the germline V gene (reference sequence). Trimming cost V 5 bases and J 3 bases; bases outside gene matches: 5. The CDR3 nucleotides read TGTGCCAGCAGCCCCGGGACAGGGTACTACGAGCAGTACTTC. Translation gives CASSPGTGYYEQYF.

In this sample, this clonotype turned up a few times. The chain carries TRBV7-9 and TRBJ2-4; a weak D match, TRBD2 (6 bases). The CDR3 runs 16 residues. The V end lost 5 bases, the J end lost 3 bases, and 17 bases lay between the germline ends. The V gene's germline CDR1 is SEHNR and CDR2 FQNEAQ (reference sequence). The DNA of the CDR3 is TGTGCCAGCAGCCCTCGGCTAGCGACCGACAAAAACATTCAGTACTTC. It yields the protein CASSPRLATDKNIQYF.

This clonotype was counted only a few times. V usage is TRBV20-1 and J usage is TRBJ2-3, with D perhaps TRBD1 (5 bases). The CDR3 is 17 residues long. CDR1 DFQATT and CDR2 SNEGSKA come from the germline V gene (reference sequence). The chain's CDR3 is CGHDESESQTSTDTQYF. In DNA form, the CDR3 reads TGCGGACACGATGAGAGCGAGAGTCAAACTAGCACAGATACGCAGTATTTT.